This record covers a single TCR beta chain. Which cohort a participant joined came from the clinical history participants gave. This entry belongs to a study of blood T cell repertoires in COVID-19. The CDR3 is 15 residues long. V gave up 0 bases and J gave up 4 bases, with 10 bases separating them. CDR1 SGHAT and CDR2 FQNNGV come from the germline V gene. The method was immunoSEQ multiplex PCR; TCRdb's version includes in-frame clones alone and lacks a portion of them. The sample has about 250,000 clones, around 90% seen once. The chain couples TRBV11-2 to TRBJ2-1, with a tentative D call TRBD2 (5 bases). The sequenced sample consisted of PBMCs or T cells enriched from blood (not recorded which). This receptor was obtained from a woman aged 25 to 39 with acute COVID-19. The CDR3 DNA follows: TGTGCCAGCAGCTTAGATCGGAGGCCGTACAATGAGCAGTTCTTC. Translation: CASSLDRRPYNEQFF.